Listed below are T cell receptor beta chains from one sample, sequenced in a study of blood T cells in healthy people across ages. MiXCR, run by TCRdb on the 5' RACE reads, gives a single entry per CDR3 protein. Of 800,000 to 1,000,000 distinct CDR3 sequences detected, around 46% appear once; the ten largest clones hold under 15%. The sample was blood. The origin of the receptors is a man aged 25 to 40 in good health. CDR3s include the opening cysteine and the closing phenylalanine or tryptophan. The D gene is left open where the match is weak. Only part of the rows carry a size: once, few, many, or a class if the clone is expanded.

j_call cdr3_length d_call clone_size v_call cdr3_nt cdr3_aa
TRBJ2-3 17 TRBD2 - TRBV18 TGTGCCAGCTCACCCACTCTTGGCGGGGGTCCCACAGATACGCAGTATTTT CASSPTLGGGPTDTQYF
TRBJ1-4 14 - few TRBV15 TGTGCCACCAGCAGAGATCGGGGGGCGGAAAAACTGTTTTTT CATSRDRGAEKLFF
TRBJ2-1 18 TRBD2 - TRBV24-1 TGTGCCACCAGTGATCCCGGGCGGCGGGGGGCTAGCAACAATGAGCAGTTCTTC CATSDPGRRGASNNEQFF
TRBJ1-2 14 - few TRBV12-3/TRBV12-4 TGTGCCAGCAGGGTTGAAGGGGAATCTTATGGCTACACCTTC CASRVEGESYGYTF
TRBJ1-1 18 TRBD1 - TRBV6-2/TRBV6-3 TGTGCCAGCAGTTACGACGGACAGGGGGATTTTGGGTACACTGAAGCTTTCTTT CASSYDGQGDFGYTEAFF
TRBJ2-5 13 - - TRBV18 TGTGCCAGCTCACCCGGCCAGGAAGAGACCCAGTACTTC CASSPGQEETQYF
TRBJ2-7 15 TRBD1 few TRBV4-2 TGTGCCAGCAGCAATCAGGGGGAATCCTACAATGAGCAGTACTTC CASSNQGESYNEQYF
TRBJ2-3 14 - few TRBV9 TGTGCCAGCAGCTCCGAGGGCTTAGGTGATACGCAGTATTTT CASSSEGLGDTQYF
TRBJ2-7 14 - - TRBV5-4 TGTGCCAGCAGCCTACTGGAGGGATCCTACGAGCAGTACTTC CASSLLEGSYEQYF
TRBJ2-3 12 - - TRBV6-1 TGTGCCAGCACCTCGTGGACAGATACGCAGTATTTT CASTSWTDTQYF
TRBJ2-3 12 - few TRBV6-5 TGTGCCGTTCACGCTAGCACAGATACGCAGTATTTT CAVHASTDTQYF
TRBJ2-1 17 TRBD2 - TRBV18 TGTGCCAGCTCACCTCTCCTAGCGGTGAGCTCCTACAATGAGCAGTTCTTC CASSPLLAVSSYNEQFF
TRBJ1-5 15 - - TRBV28 TGTGCCAGCAGTTTAGAAACGACGGGGAATCAGCCCCAGCATTTT CASSLETTGNQPQHF
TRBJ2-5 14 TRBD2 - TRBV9 TGTGCCAGCAGCGTACTAGCGGTCGCGATGACCCAGTACTTC CASSVLAVAMTQYF
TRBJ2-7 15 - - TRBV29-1 TGCAGCGTTGAAGAGGGAAGGGCCAACTCCTACGAGCAGTACTTC CSVEEGRANSYEQYF
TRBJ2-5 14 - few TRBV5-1 TGCGCCAGCAGCTCGGGCACTGGGCGGGAGACCCAGTACTTC CASSSGTGRETQYF
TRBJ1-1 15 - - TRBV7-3 TGTGCCAGCAGCTCTTCCCGGGACACCACGTCTGAAGCTTTCTTT CASSSSRDTTSEAFF
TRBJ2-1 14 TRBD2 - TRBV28 TGTGCCAGCACGCCGGGACTAGCTTACAATGAGCAGTTCTTC CASTPGLAYNEQFF
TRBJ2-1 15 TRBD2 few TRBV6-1 TGTGCCAGCAGAGGGAGGGGAAGCTCCTACAATGAGCAGTTCTTC CASRGRGSSYNEQFF
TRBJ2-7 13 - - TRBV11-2 TGTGCCAGCAGCTCCTCAGGATACTACGAGCAGTACTTC CASSSSGYYEQYF
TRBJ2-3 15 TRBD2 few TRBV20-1 TGCAGTGCTAGTTGGTCTAGCGGCCTCACAGATACGCAGTATTTT CSASWSSGLTDTQYF
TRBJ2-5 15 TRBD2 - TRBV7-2 TGTGCCAGCAGCATTACTAGCGGGGCGGGCAATGAGCAGTACTTC CASSITSGAGNEQYF
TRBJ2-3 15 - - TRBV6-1 TGTGCCAGCAGTGATCGGCTAGCGAGGGGAGATACGCAGTATTTT CASSDRLARGDTQYF
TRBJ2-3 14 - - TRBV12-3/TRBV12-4 TGTGCCAGCACCGGAGACCGGGGGCGGGATACGCAGTATTTT CASTGDRGRDTQYF
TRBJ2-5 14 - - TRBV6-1 TGTGCCAGCAGTGTGGGTACCACCTTAGGGGAGCAGTACTTC CASSVGTTLGEQYF
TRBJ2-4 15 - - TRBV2 TGTGCCAGCATTCCGGGAGCGAATGGGGTAAACATTCAGTACTTC CASIPGANGVNIQYF
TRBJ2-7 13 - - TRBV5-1 TGCGCCAGCAGCCCCGACGTCGCCTACGAGCAGTACTTC CASSPDVAYEQYF
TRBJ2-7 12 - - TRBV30 TGTGCCTGGAACGAGGCTACCTACGAGCAGTACTTC CAWNEATYEQYF
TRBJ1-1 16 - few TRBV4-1 TGCGCCAGCAGCCAAGAACGCGGGCACATGAACACTGAAGCTTTCTTT CASSQERGHMNTEAFF
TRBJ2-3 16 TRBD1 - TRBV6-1 TGTGCCAGCAGGGTTCGGGACAGCCCAAGCACAGATACGCAGTATTTT CASRVRDSPSTDTQYF
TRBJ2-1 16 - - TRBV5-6 TGTGCCAGCAGCTTGGCCGAGGGTGCGGGGTTTATTGAGCAGTTCTTC CASSLAEGAGFIEQFF
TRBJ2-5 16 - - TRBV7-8 TGTGCCAGCAACTTAGATCAGGCACCACGACAAGAGACCCAGTACTTC CASNLDQAPRQETQYF
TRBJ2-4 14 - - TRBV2 TGTGCCAGCAGTGTCGGGGTAGCCAAAAACATTCAGTACTTC CASSVGVAKNIQYF
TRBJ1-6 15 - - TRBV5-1 TGCGCCAGCAGCTTGCAGGGACCGCTTAATTCACCCCTCCACTTT CASSLQGPLNSPLHF
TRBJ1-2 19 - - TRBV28 TGTGCCAGCAGTCAAAGTGGCCAGAGCTTTCGGGGGCGTAACTATGGCTACACCTTC CASSQSGQSFRGRNYGYTF
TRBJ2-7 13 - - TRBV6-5 TGTGCCAGCAGTTATACAGGGAGAAACGAGCAGTACTTC CASSYTGRNEQYF
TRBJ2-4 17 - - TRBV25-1 TGTGCCAGCAGTGAATGGGAGGTGCCCCTCCTCCAAAACATTCAGTACTTC CASSEWEVPLLQNIQYF
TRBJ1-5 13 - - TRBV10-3 TGTGCCATAGGTGCGGGGGGGGATCAGCCCCAGCATTTT CAIGAGGDQPQHF
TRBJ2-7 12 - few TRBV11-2 TGTGCCAGCAGCTTAGGAATGAACGAGCAGTACTTC CASSLGMNEQYF
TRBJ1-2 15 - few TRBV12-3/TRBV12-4 TGTGCCAGCAGTTTAAGGGGGAGTCCTAACTATGGCTACACCTTC CASSLRGSPNYGYTF
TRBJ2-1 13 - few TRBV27 TGTGCCAGCAGTCGCGGGGTATACAATGAGCAGTTCTTC CASSRGVYNEQFF
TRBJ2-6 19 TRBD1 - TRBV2 TGTGCCAGCAGTGAAGAACCGGGACAGCGAAGCTCTGGGGCCAACGTCCTGACTTTC CASSEEPGQRSSGANVLTF
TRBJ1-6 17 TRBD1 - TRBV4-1 TGCGCCAGCAGCCAAGATCTCAGACAGGGGGAGTCTTCACCCCTCCACTTT CASSQDLRQGESSPLHF
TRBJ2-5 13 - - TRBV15 TGTGCCACCAGCGGGGGCTCCTACAATGAGCAGTACTTC CATSGGSYNEQYF
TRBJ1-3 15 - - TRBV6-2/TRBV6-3 TGTGCCAGCAGCACCGACAGGATCTCTGGAAACACCATATATTTT CASSTDRISGNTIYF
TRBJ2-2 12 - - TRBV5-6 TGTGCCAGCAGGCTCCTTCCCGGGGAGCTGTTTTTT CASRLLPGELFF
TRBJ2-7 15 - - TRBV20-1 TGCAGTGCTTCTCTCCCCAGGGAGCTTTCCTACGAGCAGTACTTC CSASLPRELSYEQYF
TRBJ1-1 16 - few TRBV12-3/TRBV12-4 TGTGCCAGCAGTTTAGCGCTGGGCATTCTGAACACTGAAGCTTTCTTT CASSLALGILNTEAFF
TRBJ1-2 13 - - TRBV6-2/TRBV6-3 TGTGCCAGCAAGAAGGGGCAGGGCTATGGCTACACCTTC CASKKGQGYGYTF